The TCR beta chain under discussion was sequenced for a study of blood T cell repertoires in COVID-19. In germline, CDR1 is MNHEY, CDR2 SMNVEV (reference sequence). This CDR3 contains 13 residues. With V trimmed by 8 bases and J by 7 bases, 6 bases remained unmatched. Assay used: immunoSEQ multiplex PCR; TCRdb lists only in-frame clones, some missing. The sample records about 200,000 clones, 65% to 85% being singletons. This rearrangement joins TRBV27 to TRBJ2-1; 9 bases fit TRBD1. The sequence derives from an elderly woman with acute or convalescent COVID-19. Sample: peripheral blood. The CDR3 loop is CASRRQGGNEQFF. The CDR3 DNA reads TGTGCCAGCCGGCGACAGGGGGGAAATGAGCAGTTCTTC.